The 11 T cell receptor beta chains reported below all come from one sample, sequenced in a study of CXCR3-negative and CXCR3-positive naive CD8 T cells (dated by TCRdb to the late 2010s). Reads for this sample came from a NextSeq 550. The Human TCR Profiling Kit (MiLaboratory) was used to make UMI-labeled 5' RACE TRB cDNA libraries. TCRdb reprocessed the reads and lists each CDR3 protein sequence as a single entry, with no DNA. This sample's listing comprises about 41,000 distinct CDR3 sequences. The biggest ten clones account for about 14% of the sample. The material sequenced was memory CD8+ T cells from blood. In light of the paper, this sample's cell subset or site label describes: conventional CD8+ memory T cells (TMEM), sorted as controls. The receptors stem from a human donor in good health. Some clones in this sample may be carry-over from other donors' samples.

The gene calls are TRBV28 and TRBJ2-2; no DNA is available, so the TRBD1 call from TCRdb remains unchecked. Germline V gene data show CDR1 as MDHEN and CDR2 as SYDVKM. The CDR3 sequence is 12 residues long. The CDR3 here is CASSYPGGELFF.

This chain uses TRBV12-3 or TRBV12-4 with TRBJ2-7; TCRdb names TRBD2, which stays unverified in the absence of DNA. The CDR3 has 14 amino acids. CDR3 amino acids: CASSLTSGIYEQYF.

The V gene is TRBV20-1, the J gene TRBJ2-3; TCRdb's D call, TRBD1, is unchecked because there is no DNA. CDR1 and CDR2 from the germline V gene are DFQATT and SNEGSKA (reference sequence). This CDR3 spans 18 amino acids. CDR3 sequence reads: CSGEGQERRGASTDTQYF.

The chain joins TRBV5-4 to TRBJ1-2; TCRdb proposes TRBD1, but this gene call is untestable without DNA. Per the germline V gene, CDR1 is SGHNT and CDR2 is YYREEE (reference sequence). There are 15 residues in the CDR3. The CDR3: CASSLPETGLYGYTF.

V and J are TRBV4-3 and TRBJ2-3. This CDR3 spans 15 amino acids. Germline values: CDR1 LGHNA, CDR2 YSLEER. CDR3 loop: CASSQDFQITDTQYF.

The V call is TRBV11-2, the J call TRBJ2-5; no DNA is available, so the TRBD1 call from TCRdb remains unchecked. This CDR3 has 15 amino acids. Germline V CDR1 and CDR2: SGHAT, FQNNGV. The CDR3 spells CASSLFPGGQETQYF. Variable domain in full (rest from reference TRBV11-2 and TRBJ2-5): EAGVAQSPRYKIIEKRQSVAFWCNPISGHATLYWYQQILGQGPKLLIQFQNNGVVDDSQLPKDRFSAERLKGVDSTLKIQPAKLEDSAVYLCASSLFPGGQETQYFGPGTRLLVL.

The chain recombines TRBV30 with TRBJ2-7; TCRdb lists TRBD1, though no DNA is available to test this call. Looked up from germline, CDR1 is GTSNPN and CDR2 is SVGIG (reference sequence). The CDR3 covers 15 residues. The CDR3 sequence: CAWSATGGRLDEQYF.

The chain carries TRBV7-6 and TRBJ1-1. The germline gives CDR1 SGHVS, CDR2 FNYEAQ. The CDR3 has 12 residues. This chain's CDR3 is CASSLIDTEAFF.

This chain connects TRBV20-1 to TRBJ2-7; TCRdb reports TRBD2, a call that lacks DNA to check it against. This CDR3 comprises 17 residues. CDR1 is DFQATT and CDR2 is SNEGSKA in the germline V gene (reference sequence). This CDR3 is CSAYQGLAGASSYEQYF.

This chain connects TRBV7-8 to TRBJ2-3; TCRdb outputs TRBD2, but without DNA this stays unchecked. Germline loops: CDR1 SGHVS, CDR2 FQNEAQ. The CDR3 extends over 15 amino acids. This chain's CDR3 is CASSPPGLAGDTQYF. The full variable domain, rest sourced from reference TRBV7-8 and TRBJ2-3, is GAGVSQSPRYKVAKRGQDVALRCDPISGHVSLFWYQQALGQGPEFLTYFQNEAQLDKSGLPSDRFFAERPEGSVSTLKIQRTQQEDSAVYLCASSPPGLAGDTQYFGPGTRLTVL.

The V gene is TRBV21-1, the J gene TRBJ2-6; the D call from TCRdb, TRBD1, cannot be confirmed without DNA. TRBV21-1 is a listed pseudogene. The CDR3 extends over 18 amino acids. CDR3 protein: CASSPRDRVFFGANVLTF.